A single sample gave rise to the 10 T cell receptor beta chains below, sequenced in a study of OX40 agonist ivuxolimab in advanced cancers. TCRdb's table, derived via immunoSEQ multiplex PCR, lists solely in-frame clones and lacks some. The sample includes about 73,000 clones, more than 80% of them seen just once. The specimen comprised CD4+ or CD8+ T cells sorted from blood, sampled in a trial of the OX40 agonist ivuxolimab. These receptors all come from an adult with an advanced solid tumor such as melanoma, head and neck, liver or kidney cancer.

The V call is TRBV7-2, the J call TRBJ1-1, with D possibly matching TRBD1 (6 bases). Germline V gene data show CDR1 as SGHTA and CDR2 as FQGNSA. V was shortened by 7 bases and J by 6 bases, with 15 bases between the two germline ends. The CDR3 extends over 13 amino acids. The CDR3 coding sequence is TGTGCCAGCACCCTAGGAGGGGGGCCTGAAGCTTTCTTT. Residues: CASTLGGGPEAFF.

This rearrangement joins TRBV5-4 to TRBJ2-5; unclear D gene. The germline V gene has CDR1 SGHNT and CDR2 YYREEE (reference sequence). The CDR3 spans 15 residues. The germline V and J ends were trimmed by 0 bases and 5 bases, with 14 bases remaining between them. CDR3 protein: CASSLALSMGETQYF. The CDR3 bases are TGTGCCAGCAGCTTGGCCCTATCGATGGGCGAGACCCAGTACTTC. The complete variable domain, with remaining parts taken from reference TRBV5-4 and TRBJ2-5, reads ETGVTQSPTHLIKTRGQQVTLRCSSQSGHNTVSWYQQALGQGPQFIFQYYREEENGRGNFPPRFSGLQFPNYSSELNVNALELDDSALYLCASSLALSMGETQYFGPGTRLLVL.

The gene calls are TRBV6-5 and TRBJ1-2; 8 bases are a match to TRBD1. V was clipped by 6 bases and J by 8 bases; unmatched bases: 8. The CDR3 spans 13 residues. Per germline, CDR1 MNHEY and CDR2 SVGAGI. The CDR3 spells CASSRGQGDGYTF. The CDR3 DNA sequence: TGTGCCAGCAGCCGTGGACAGGGCGACGGCTACACCTTC.

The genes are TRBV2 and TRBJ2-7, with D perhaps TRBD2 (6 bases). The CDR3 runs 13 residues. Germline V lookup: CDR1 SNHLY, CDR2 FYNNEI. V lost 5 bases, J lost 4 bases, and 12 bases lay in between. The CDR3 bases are TGTGCCAGCAGTAGGGACGGGGGATACGAGCAGTACTTC. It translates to CASSRDGGYEQYF.

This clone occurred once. The CDR3 region has the DNA TGTGCCTGGTCGCAGGGGGGAGACTATGGCTACACCTTC. It encodes CAWSQGGDYGYTF. The chain couples TRBV30 to TRBJ1-2; 7 nucleotides align to TRBD1. This CDR3 is built from 13 residues. With 5 bases clipped from V and 3 bases from J, the junction kept 6 bases outside the gene matches. Germline assignment: CDR1 GTSNPN and CDR2 SVGIG (reference sequence).

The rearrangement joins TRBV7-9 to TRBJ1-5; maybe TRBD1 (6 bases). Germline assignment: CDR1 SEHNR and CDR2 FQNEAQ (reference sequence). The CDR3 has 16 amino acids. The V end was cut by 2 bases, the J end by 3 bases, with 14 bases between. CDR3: CASSLKTGTNNQPQHF. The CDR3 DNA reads TGTGCCAGCAGCTTAAAGACAGGAACGAACAATCAGCCCCAGCATTTT.

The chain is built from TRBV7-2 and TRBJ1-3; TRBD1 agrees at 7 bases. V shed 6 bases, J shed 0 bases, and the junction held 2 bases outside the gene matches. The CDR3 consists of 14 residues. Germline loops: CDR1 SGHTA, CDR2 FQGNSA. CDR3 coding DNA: TGTGCCAGCAGACCAGGGGGCTCTGGAAACACCATATATTTT. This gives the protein CASRPGGSGNTIYF.

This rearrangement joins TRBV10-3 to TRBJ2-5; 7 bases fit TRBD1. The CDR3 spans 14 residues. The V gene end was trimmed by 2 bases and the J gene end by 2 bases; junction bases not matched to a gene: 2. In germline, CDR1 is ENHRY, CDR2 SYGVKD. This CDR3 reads CAISERGQQETQYF. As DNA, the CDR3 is TGTGCCATCAGTGAGAGGGGGCAGCAAGAGACCCAGTACTTC.

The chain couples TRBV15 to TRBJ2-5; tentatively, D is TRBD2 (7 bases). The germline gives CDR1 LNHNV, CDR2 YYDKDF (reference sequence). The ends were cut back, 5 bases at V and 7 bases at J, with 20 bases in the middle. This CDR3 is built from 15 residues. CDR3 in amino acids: CATSGGGGSVRTQYF. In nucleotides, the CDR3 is TGTGCCACCAGCGGGGGCGGCGGGAGTGTTCGGACCCAGTACTTC.

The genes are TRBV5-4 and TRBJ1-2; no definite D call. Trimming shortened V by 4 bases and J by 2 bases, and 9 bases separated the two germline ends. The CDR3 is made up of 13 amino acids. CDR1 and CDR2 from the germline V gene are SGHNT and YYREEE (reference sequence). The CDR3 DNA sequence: TGTGCCAGCAGCCGCGACCGCAACTATGGCTACACCTTC. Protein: CASSRDRNYGYTF. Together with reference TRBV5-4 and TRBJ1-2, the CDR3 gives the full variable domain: ETGVTQSPTHLIKTRGQQVTLRCSSQSGHNTVSWYQQALGQGPQFIFQYYREEENGRGNFPPRFSGLQFPNYSSELNVNALELDDSALYLCASSRDRNYGYTFGSGTRLTVV.